These 22 T cell receptor beta chains originate from one sample sequenced in a study of T-cell reconstitution after alpha-beta-depleted transplantation in children (dated by TCRdb to 2015 to 2016). Library preparation employed PCR. Sequencer: Illumina HiSeq 2500. To normalize quantification of the TCRbeta repertoire, the TCR libraries were built with molecular barcoding that relied on unique molecular identifiers. Using fastp trimming at Q25 and MiXCR clonotype assembly, TCRdb reanalyzed the public sequencing data and kept in-frame beta chains. Under each unique CDR3 protein, matching rows form one entry showing the most common genes and DNA. Within this sample are around 92,000 distinct CDR3 sequences, with more than 9% of them counted one time only. The top ten constitute more than 11% of the sample. The source material was PBMCs from the stem cell graft donor, sampled from the stem cell graft. The origin of the receptors is a human donor who donated a stem cell graft to a child with inherited bone marrow failure.

This clonotype has at least ten counts. The chain carries TRBV7-2 and TRBJ2-5; D is undetermined. The CDR3 runs to 11 residues. Per the germline V gene, CDR1 is SGHTA and CDR2 is FQGNSA. Trimming removed 1 base from V and 9 bases from J, with 6 bases in between. In DNA, the CDR3 is TGTGCCAGCAGCTTAGGCCGGTCCCAGTACTTC. This gives the protein CASSLGRSQYF. Drawing the rest from reference TRBV7-2 and TRBJ2-5, the complete variable domain is GAGVSQSPSNKVTEKGKDVELRCDPISGHTALYWYRQSLGQGLEFLIYFQGNSAPDKSGLPSDRFSAERTGGSVSTLTIQRTQQEDSAVYLCASSLGRSQYFGPGTRLLVL.

This clonotype was seen repeatedly, ten times or more. The CDR3 nucleotides read TGCGCCAGCAGATTAGCGGGAGACGAGACCCAGTACTTC. Protein: CASRLAGDETQYF. The chain combines TRBV5-1 with TRBJ2-5, with 9 bases matching TRBD2. This CDR3 contains 13 residues. Germline V gene data show CDR1 as SGHRS and CDR2 as YFSETQ. The trim removed 5 bases at V and 5 bases at J, leaving 4 bases unmatched.

V and J are TRBV19 and TRBJ1-5, with D possibly being TRBD1 (5 bases). Germline V gene data show CDR1 as LNHDA and CDR2 as SQIVND (reference sequence). V dropped 5 bases and J dropped 0 bases, with 11 bases sitting between them. The CDR3 spans 15 residues. Written as DNA, the CDR3 is TGTGCCAGTAGTGACAGCTCCGGTAGCAATCAGCCCCAGCATTTT. Translated, it gives CASSDSSGSNQPQHF.

There are many counts of this clonotype. The chain combines TRBV28 with TRBJ2-3, with TRBD1 identical over 7 bases. This CDR3 contains 15 residues. J lost 2 bases, V lost 7 bases, and 9 bases had no gene match. Germline CDR1 MDHEN, CDR2 SYDVKM. The CDR3 DNA follows: TGTGCCAGCATTCAAGCCGGGACAGCCACAGATACGCAGTATTTT. This gives the protein CASIQAGTATDTQYF.

This chain uses TRBV20-1 with TRBJ2-3; TRBD1 aligns across 8 bases. V was pared by 3 bases and J by 0 bases, with 11 bases of the junction left unmatched. CDR3 length equals 17 residues. Germline CDR1 and CDR2: DFQATT and SNEGSKA (reference sequence). DNA for the CDR3: TGCAGTGCTAGCCGTCCTACCGGGACAGGAAGCACAGATACGCAGTATTTT. This encodes CSASRPTGTGSTDTQYF.

This chain uses TRBV28 with TRBJ1-2; D is possibly TRBD1 (5 bases). Germline CDR1 and CDR2: MDHEN and SYDVKM. The CDR3 contains 16 residues. The V end lost 3 bases, the J end lost 3 bases, and 17 bases lay between the germline ends. The CDR3 loop reads CASSLVGVRADYGYTF. CDR3 sequence (DNA): TGTGCCAGCAGTTTGGTGGGCGTCAGGGCCGACTATGGCTACACCTTC.

This clonotype was recorded a few times. The chain uses TRBV10-3 and TRBJ2-3; 14 nucleotides match TRBD2. Trimming cost V 10 bases and J 0 bases; bases outside gene matches: 9. Germline CDR1 and CDR2: ENHRY and SYGVKD. The CDR3 runs 17 residues. CDR3 nucleotide sequence: TGTGCCACCACCGGGACTAGCGGGGGTCCGAGCACAGATACGCAGTATTTT. As protein: CATTGTSGGPSTDTQYF.

This clonotype came up many times. One end of the junction fails to match germline, which may point to a read error. The rearrangement links TRBV7-7 to TRBJ1-1, with D uncertain. Germline V CDR1 and CDR2: SSHAT, FNYEAQ (reference sequence). There are 13 residues in the CDR3. The CDR3 DNA is TGTGCTAGCAGCTTAAACAGGAACACTGAAGCTTTCTTT. Residues: CASSLNRNTEAFF.

This clonotype appeared once. V usage is TRBV25-1 and J usage is TRBJ2-5; D remains unclear. This CDR3 has 13 residues. The V gene lost 2 bases and the J gene lost 3 bases, with 7 bases spanning the gap. Germline assignment: CDR1 MGHDK and CDR2 SYGVNS. DNA for the CDR3: TGTGCCAGCAGTGAAGGACGGGAAGAGACCCAGTACTTC. It codes for CASSEGREETQYF.

This clonotype was seen ten or more times. CDR3: CASRQDNTEAFF. DNA of the CDR3: TGTGCCAGCAGGCAAGATAACACTGAAGCTTTCTTT. The genes are TRBV28 and TRBJ1-1; the D is unclear. Germline V lookup: CDR1 MDHEN, CDR2 SYDVKM. This CDR3 has 12 residues. V lost 6 bases, J lost 2 bases, and 7 bases lay in between.

In this sample, this clonotype turned up many times. V and J are TRBV24-1 and TRBJ1-5; 8 bases are shared with TRBD1. The CDR3 is 15 residues long. With 12 bases clipped from V and 3 bases from J, the junction kept 12 bases outside the gene matches. Germline V gene lookup returns CDR1 KGHDR and CDR2 SFDVKD. CDR3 amino acids: CASAEDRADNQPQHF. DNA of the CDR3: TGTGCCTCTGCGGAGGACAGGGCGGACAATCAGCCCCAGCATTTT.

This clonotype was seen ten or more times. The V gene is TRBV20-1, the J gene TRBJ1-4, with D maybe TRBD1 (5 bases). The CDR3 contains 19 residues. CDR1 is DFQATT, CDR2 SNEGSKA, per germline (reference sequence). Trimming removed 0 bases at V and 6 bases at J, with 26 bases between. CDR3 sequence (DNA): TGCAGTGCTAGAGATTCGGGGGGTCAAGGCGCCTCCTTTTATGAAAAACTGTTTTTT. Protein: CSARDSGGQGASFYEKLFF.

There are many counts of this clonotype. For the CDR3, the DNA is TGCGCCAGCAGCTACTCTAGGACAGGGATCTACGAGCAGTACTTC. Translation gives CASSYSRTGIYEQYF. The genes are TRBV4-3 and TRBJ2-7; TRBD1 agrees at 8 bases. Looked up from germline, CDR1 is LGHNA and CDR2 is YSLEER. The ends lost 5 bases at V and 3 bases at J; junction bases unmatched: 9. The CDR3 sequence is 15 residues long.

In its sample, this clonotype was seen many times. The chain is built from TRBV29-1 and TRBJ2-1, with unresolved D. Germline V gives CDR1 SQVTM, CDR2 ANQGSEA. V was clipped by 0 bases and J by 10 bases, with 19 bases between them. This CDR3 contains 15 residues. The CDR3 protein is CSVEDQDSGVREQFF. The CDR3 nucleotides are TGCAGCGTTGAAGATCAGGATTCGGGCGTGAGGGAGCAGTTCTTC.

This clonotype has ten or more counts. This rearrangement joins TRBV20-1 to TRBJ2-5, with a tentative D call TRBD1 (5 bases). Germline V gene sequence: CDR1 DFQATT, CDR2 SNEGSKA (reference sequence). The CDR3 has 12 residues. Trimming pared 1 base from V and 3 bases from J, leaving 6 bases between. The DNA for the CDR3 is TGCAGTGCTAGAGTCAGGGAAGAGACCCAGTACTTC. It is translated as CSARVREETQYF.

Ten or more counts support this clonotype. The V and J genes are TRBV20-1 and TRBJ2-1, with 13 bases matching TRBD2. Germline assignment: CDR1 DFQATT and CDR2 SNEGSKA (reference sequence). The CDR3 has 16 residues. After removal of 0 bases from V and 7 bases from J, the junction contained 6 bases not matched to a gene. The CDR3 DNA sequence: TGCAGTGCTAGAGACGGACTAGCGGGAGCAGGGAATGAGCAGTTCTTC. Translated, it gives CSARDGLAGAGNEQFF.

This clonotype occurred once. The chain is built from TRBV12-3 or TRBV12-4 and TRBJ2-1; TRBD2 matches 11 bases. Trimming took 1 base from V and 9 from J; bases not matched to a gene: 2. CDR3 size: 14 residues. CDR3 bases: TGTGCCAGCAGTTTAGGTAGCGGGAGGGGTGAGCAGTTCTTC. This encodes CASSLGSGRGEQFF.

There are many counts of this clonotype. The genes are TRBV12-3 or TRBV12-4 and TRBJ1-5, with D tentatively TRBD1 (5 bases). The V end was cut by 6 bases, the J end by 6 bases, with 12 bases between. The CDR3 spans 13 residues. The CDR3 loop reads CASSPGGFQPQHF. CDR3 DNA: TGTGCCAGCAGCCCGGGGGGGTTTCAGCCCCAGCATTTT.

This clonotype was seen many times. The chain combines TRBV27 with TRBJ1-5; D is undetermined. The CDR3 contains 14 residues. V gave up 6 bases and J gave up 4 bases, with 13 bases separating them. From germline, CDR1 is MNHEY and CDR2 SMNVEV (reference sequence). The CDR3 is CASSLGSPNQPQHF. The CDR3 DNA follows: TGTGCCAGCAGCCTGGGGTCTCCTAATCAGCCCCAGCATTTT.

This clonotype was picked up many times. The chain has TRBV29-1 and TRBJ2-2; 7 nucleotides align to TRBD1. From germline, CDR1 is SQVTM and CDR2 ANQGSEA. This CDR3 has 14 residues. After removal of 7 bases from V and 5 bases from J, the junction contained 10 bases not matched to a gene. DNA for the CDR3: TGCAGCGCCCGAAGGGGGCCTAGGACCGGGGAGCTGTTTTTT. It is translated as CSARRGPRTGELFF.

This clonotype was counted at least ten times. The rearrangement joins TRBV3-1 to TRBJ2-1; maybe TRBD1 (7 bases). The V end was cut by 1 base, the J end by 7 bases, with 29 bases between. This CDR3 has 20 amino acids. Germline assignment: CDR1 LGHDT and CDR2 YNNKEL (reference sequence). The CDR3 reads CASSQGTFRTTRPRGNEQFF. The CDR3 coding sequence is TGTGCCAGCAGCCAAGGTACATTCAGGACTACGCGCCCCAGGGGGAATGAGCAGTTCTTC.

This clonotype was detected ten times or more. The chain couples TRBV11-2 to TRBJ2-3; TRBD2 matches at 10 bases. The CDR3 covers 16 residues. The ends lost 1 base at V and 2 bases at J; junction bases unmatched: 3. Per the germline V gene, CDR1 is SGHAT and CDR2 is FQNNGV. This chain's CDR3 is CASSLVGTSATDTQYF. In DNA, the CDR3 is TGTGCCAGCAGCTTAGTTGGGACTAGCGCCACAGATACGCAGTATTTT.